This T cell receptor beta chain was captured by sequencing in a study of blood T cell repertoires in COVID-19. Across the study: Samples representing acute and convalescent COVID-19 were sourced from the United States, Italy and Spain.

Here immunoSEQ multiplex PCR was the method, and the copy in TCRdb shows in-frame clones only, minus some. Of roughly 190,000 clones in the sample, roughly 80% were seen once. Germline V gives CDR1 MDHEN, CDR2 SYDVKM. Trimming stripped 5 bases from V and 2 bases from J, with 7 bases between. CDR3 size: 12 residues. Sequencing input: peripheral blood. This receptor was obtained from a woman aged 65 to 85 with COVID-19, enrolled during active disease. The V and J genes are TRBV28 and TRBJ2-7; possible D gene TRBD1, 5 bases. The CDR3 region has the DNA TGTGCCAGCAGTCGACAGACCTACGAGCAGTACTTC. Protein product: CASSRQTYEQYF.